Each of the 29 T cell receptor beta chains below was sequenced from the same sample in a study of blood T cells in healthy people across ages. For the second PCR, which ran for about 7 to 11 cycles, a sample-barcoded 5' primer and a J-beta primer mix were used. TCRdb recomputed calls from the 5' RACE reads with MiXCR, one row per CDR3 protein. The sample records 600,000 to 850,000 distinct CDR3 sequences, roughly 25% being singletons. This same sample was also taken into another study, of T cells of mothers and their children.

The material sequenced was blood. These receptors were taken from a boy aged 10-17 years in good health.

This rearrangement joins TRBV5-4 to TRBJ1-2; 7 nucleotides match TRBD1. Germline lookup yields CDR1 SGHNT and CDR2 YYREEE (reference sequence). V lost 3 bases to trimming and J lost 7 bases; unmatched junction nucleotides: 9. The CDR3 is made up of 14 amino acids. CDR3 bases: TGTGCCAGCAGCTCATTGAGGGACAGAACTGGCTACACCTTC. It yields the protein CASSSLRDRTGYTF.

The chain employs TRBV5-1 and TRBJ1-1; the D is unclear. CDR3 length equals 15 residues. CDR1 is SGHRS and CDR2 is YFSETQ in the germline V gene. The germline V and J ends were trimmed by 0 bases and 1 base, with 10 bases remaining between them. The chain's CDR3 is CASSLEGSWNTEAFF. The CDR3 DNA follows: TGCGCCAGCAGCTTGGAGGGATCTTGGAACACTGAAGCTTTCTTT.

This clonotype was seen more than once but under ten times. This chain links TRBV6-6 with TRBJ2-1; the D gene is possibly TRBD2 (7 bases). The CDR3 has 16 residues. Looked up from germline, CDR1 is MNHNY and CDR2 is SVGAGI (reference sequence). V gave up 0 bases and J gave up 0 bases, with 9 bases separating them. The CDR3 spells CASSYSGGASYNEQFF. The CDR3 DNA follows: TGTGCCAGCAGTTACTCTGGGGGGGCCTCCTACAATGAGCAGTTCTTC.

This clonotype was seen repeatedly, ten times or more. One junction end does not reproduce the germline sequence, and a read error may be involved. V is TRBV11-2 and J is TRBJ2-4; 7 bases fit TRBD1. CDR3 length: 17 amino acids. Germline CDR1 is SGHAT and CDR2 is FQNNGV. CDR3 coding DNA: TGTGCCAGTAGCTCGACAGGGCCAGGGCTAGCCAAAAACATTCAGTACTTC. This encodes CASSSTGPGLAKNIQYF.

The chain links TRBV29-1 to TRBJ1-1; D unclear. The CDR3 runs to 11 residues. V was pared by 6 bases and J by 7 bases, with 12 bases between. CDR1 SQVTM and CDR2 ANQGSEA come from the germline V gene. The CDR3 is CSVGRAGEAFF. CDR3 sequence (DNA): TGCAGCGTAGGGAGGGCTGGTGAAGCTTTCTTT.

This clonotype has only a few counts. V is TRBV29-1 and J is TRBJ1-4; no firm D call. V lost 0 bases, J lost 8 bases, and 10 bases lay in between. Germline loops: CDR1 SQVTM, CDR2 ANQGSEA. There are 13 residues in the CDR3. The CDR3 protein is CSVEDGRAEKLFF. CDR3 nucleotides: TGCAGCGTTGAAGATGGGCGGGCGGAAAAACTGTTTTTT.

The chain couples TRBV7-2 to TRBJ2-7, with 8 bases aligning to TRBD2. V was clipped by 1 base and J by 7 bases; unmatched bases: 15. Germline CDR1 is SGHTA and CDR2 is FQGNSA. The CDR3 sequence is 17 residues long. CDR3 DNA: TGTGCCAGCAGCTTAGGTCGAAGGCGGGGGGCCTGGAAAGAGCAGTACTTC. Protein sequence: CASSLGRRRGAWKEQYF.

V is TRBV20-1 and J is TRBJ2-1; D uncertain. The V end was cut by 6 bases, the J end by 0 bases, with 12 bases between. The germline V gene has CDR1 DFQATT and CDR2 SNEGSKA (reference sequence). This CDR3 is 14 amino acids long. This chain's CDR3 is CSAEEPSSYNEQFF. CDR3 bases: TGCAGTGCAGAGGAGCCAAGCTCCTACAATGAGCAGTTCTTC.

The gene calls are TRBV5-1 and TRBJ2-5; 12 nucleotides match TRBD1. J gave up 5 bases and V 3 bases, and 5 bases lay outside the gene matches. The CDR3 runs to 15 residues. CDR1 is SGHRS and CDR2 is YFSETQ in the germline V gene. The CDR3 sequence is CASSWGQGADETQYF. The CDR3 DNA is TGCGCCAGCAGCTGGGGACAGGGGGCAGACGAGACCCAGTACTTC.

The V and J genes are TRBV11-2 and TRBJ2-3; 9 bases match TRBD2. The CDR3 is 14 residues long. V shed 7 bases, J shed 4 bases, and the junction held 6 bases outside the gene matches. CDR1 and CDR2 from the germline V gene are SGHAT and FQNNGV. CDR3 amino acids: CASKPGLAPDTQYF. DNA for the CDR3: TGTGCCAGCAAGCCGGGACTAGCCCCAGATACGCAGTATTTT.

V usage is TRBV6-5 and J usage is TRBJ2-2, with D maybe TRBD1 (6 bases). Trimming shortened V by 0 bases and J by 9 bases, and 11 bases separated the two germline ends. Per germline, CDR1 MNHEY and CDR2 SVGAGI. The CDR3 has 14 amino acids. CDR3 loop: CASSYSRGSRELFF. The CDR3 DNA reads as TGTGCCAGCAGTTACTCCAGGGGTTCGAGGGAGCTGTTTTTT.

This rearrangement joins TRBV7-2 to TRBJ2-5; D is unclear. Near its end, the DNA agrees better with TRBJ2-7, so the J call may be wrong. Germline CDR1 reads SGHTA; CDR2 reads FQGNSA. This CDR3 is built from 14 residues. The CDR3 nucleotides are TGTGCCAGCAGCCTTAACGACTGGTCCTACGAGCAGTACTTC. Protein: CASSLNDWSYEQYF.

This clonotype turned up a few times. CDR3 sequence (DNA): TGCGCCAGCAGTTACGATTTCGACAGGACCTACGAGCAGTACTTC. Encoded protein: CASSYDFDRTYEQYF. The J gene is TRBJ2-7, the V gene TRBV5-1; perhaps TRBD1 as D (6 bases). Between the trimmed V and J ends, which lost 5 bases and 2 bases, there was a span of 17 bases. This CDR3 comprises 15 residues. CDR1 SGHRS and CDR2 YFSETQ come from the germline V gene.

This chain links TRBV28 with TRBJ1-2, with TRBD1 identical over 7 bases. The J segment lost 7 bases and the V segment lost 3 bases, leaving 8 bases of the junction unmatched. The CDR3 extends over 14 amino acids. CDR1 is MDHEN and CDR2 is SYDVKM in the germline V gene. The CDR3 reads CASSLQGGIGGYTF. The CDR3 DNA reads as TGTGCCAGCAGTTTGCAAGGGGGCATAGGTGGCTACACCTTC.

This clonotype was found a few times. The rearrangement uses TRBV6-6 and TRBJ2-5; D is ambiguous. The CDR3 totals 14 residues. The V gene lost 0 bases and the J gene lost 5 bases, with 10 bases spanning the gap. Per germline, CDR1 MNHNY and CDR2 SVGAGI (reference sequence). The CDR3 loop is CASSYSTEGETQYF. As DNA, the CDR3 is TGTGCCAGCAGTTACTCGACCGAAGGGGAGACCCAGTACTTC.

This clonotype was detected only a few times. The V and J genes are TRBV28 and TRBJ2-2; 10 nucleotides agree with TRBD1. Per the germline V gene, CDR1 is MDHEN and CDR2 is SYDVKM. J lost 9 bases, V lost 6 bases, and 13 bases had no gene match. This CDR3 spans 16 amino acids. CDR3 protein: CASRTPGQGPRRELFF. The CDR3 DNA sequence: TGTGCCAGCAGAACCCCGGGACAGGGGCCGAGAAGGGAGCTGTTTTTT.

This clonotype has just a few counts. The rearrangement links TRBV6-2 or TRBV6-3 to TRBJ2-5; D may be TRBD1 (5 bases). V was shortened by 2 bases and J by 5 bases, with 15 bases between the two germline ends. The CDR3 runs 15 residues. Germline assignment: CDR1 MNHEY and CDR2 SVGEGT. CDR3 nucleotide sequence: TGTGCCAGCAGTTACGCGGACACCCCCTGGGAGACCCAGTACTTC. The encoded protein is CASSYADTPWETQYF.

The sample holds a few counts of this clonotype. This chain uses TRBV4-1 with TRBJ2-4; unclear D gene. The CDR3 sequence is 13 residues long. Germline CDR1 and CDR2: MGHRA and YSYEKL. V shed 1 base and J shed 7 bases, with 8 bases lying between them. The CDR3 loop is CASSQAAPNIQYF. The CDR3 nucleotides read TGCGCCAGCAGCCAAGCGGCGCCCAACATTCAGTACTTC.

This clonotype was picked up a small number of times. V gene TRBV7-2 combines with J gene TRBJ1-2; no clear D gene. This CDR3 contains 14 residues. V lost 1 base and J lost 2, with 8 bases in between. CDR1 and CDR2 from the germline V gene are SGHTA and FQGNSA. The CDR3 coding sequence is TGTGCCAGCAGCTTAGAGGGAGCGAACTATGGCTACACCTTC. Amino acids: CASSLEGANYGYTF. Combining the CDR3 with reference TRBV7-2 and TRBJ1-2 gives the whole variable domain GAGVSQSPSNKVTEKGKDVELRCDPISGHTALYWYRQSLGQGLEFLIYFQGNSAPDKSGLPSDRFSAERTGGSVSTLTIQRTQQEDSAVYLCASSLEGANYGYTFGSGTRLTVV.

The CDR3: CASSPYGGANQPQHF. In nucleotides, the CDR3 is TGTGCCAGCTCCCCTTATGGGGGAGCGAATCAGCCCCAGCATTTT. The chain joins TRBV18 to TRBJ1-5; D is perhaps TRBD1 (5 bases). The CDR3 sequence is 15 residues long. V gave up 6 bases and J gave up 4 bases, with 16 bases separating them. Germline V gene lookup returns CDR1 KGHSH and CDR2 LQKENI.

This clonotype has only a few counts. In DNA form, the CDR3 reads TGTGCCAGCTCACTCCAGGGTCTTCATCAGCCCCAGCATTTT. Protein sequence: CASSLQGLHQPQHF. The rearrangement links TRBV18 to TRBJ1-5, with D possibly TRBD1 on 5 matching bases. This CDR3 comprises 14 residues. Trimming removed 4 bases at V and 5 bases at J, with 12 bases between. Per germline, CDR1 KGHSH and CDR2 LQKENI.

DNA of the CDR3: TGCAGTGCCCTAGCGGGAGGGGTACAGTTCTTC. Amino acids: CSALAGGVQFF. The chain uses TRBV20-1 and TRBJ2-5; 12 nucleotides agree with TRBD2. The DNA end favors TRBJ2-1, so the J call may be wrong. CDR3 length equals 11 residues. Per germline, CDR1 DFQATT and CDR2 SNEGSKA (reference sequence).

The V gene is TRBV7-8, the J gene TRBJ1-4; D uncertain. The CDR3 contains 13 residues. Trimming pared 2 bases from V and 9 bases from J, leaving 10 bases between. The V gene's germline CDR1 is SGHVS and CDR2 FQNEAQ. The CDR3 DNA follows: TGTGCCAGCAGCTTATCTTCGGGGAAAAAACTGTTTTTT. Translation gives CASSLSSGKKLFF.

This clonotype appeared a few times. The junction and the germline gene differ at one end; a read error may be behind it. The chain couples TRBV7-9 to TRBJ1-1; 8 bases fit TRBD1. Germline loops: CDR1 SEHNR, CDR2 FQNEAQ (reference sequence). This CDR3 comprises 13 residues. CDR3 sequence: CASGLDRDHIAFF. In DNA, the CDR3 is TGTGCCAGCGGCTTGGACAGGGACCACATAGCTTTCTTT.

J is TRBJ1-2 and V is TRBV4-3; 8 nucleotides match TRBD1. Per the germline V gene, CDR1 is LGHNA and CDR2 is YSLEER. The CDR3 is 14 amino acids. The V segment lost 1 base and the J segment 7 bases; nucleotides outside the gene matches: 5. The CDR3 sequence: CASSQGRGLGGYTF. CDR3 bases: TGCGCCAGCAGCCAAGGCAGGGGGCTCGGTGGCTACACCTTC.

Many counts were recorded for this clonotype. The genes are TRBV7-2 and TRBJ2-2; D is tentatively TRBD1 or TRBD2 (5 bases each). V lost 5 bases to trimming and J lost 3 bases, with 10 bases between them. The CDR3 sequence is 14 residues long. CDR1 and CDR2 (germline): SGHTA, FQGNSA. The CDR3 DNA follows: TGTGCCAGCAGCCAGGGACGGGACACCGGGGAGCTGTTTTTT. This sequence encodes CASSQGRDTGELFF.

V and J are TRBV29-1 and TRBJ2-1; 8 bases line up with TRBD2. V was clipped by 2 bases and J by 4 bases; unmatched bases: 4. Per germline, CDR1 SQVTM and CDR2 ANQGSEA. The CDR3 length is 14 residues. The CDR3 DNA reads TGCAGCGTTGAATTACTAGCGGATTACAATGAGCAGTTCTTC. Translation gives CSVELLADYNEQFF.

In this sample, this clonotype turned up a few times. This chain uses TRBV15 with TRBJ2-7; D unclear. Trimming took 5 bases from V and 5 from J, leaving 13 bases between them. Germline CDR1 is LNHNV and CDR2 is YYDKDF (reference sequence). CDR3 length equals 13 residues. CDR3 in amino acids: CATSGPNDHEQYF. The CDR3 DNA follows: TGTGCCACCAGCGGACCCAATGACCACGAGCAGTACTTC.

The sample holds a few counts of this clonotype. The chain has TRBV28 and TRBJ1-3, with D perhaps TRBD1 (6 bases). CDR1 and CDR2 (germline): MDHEN, SYDVKM. The CDR3 totals 14 residues. Deletions cut 7 bases from V and 5 bases from J, with 15 bases between. The DNA of the CDR3 is TGTGCCAGCACCCCGGGGGCGCCCAGAAACACCATATATTTT. It specifies CASTPGAPRNTIYF.